Listed here are 24 T cell receptor beta chains from one sample, sequenced in a study of technical replicates of blood from a handful of donors (dated by TCRdb to about 2017). The library was obtained by the immunoSEQ multiplex PCR assay. The immuneACCESS repertoire file appears here via TCRdb, limited to in-frame rearrangements. These files lack a portion of the clones; in checked studies, under half of the deficit traces to unresolved V genes, and the cause of the others is not known. Here the sample has more than 50,000 clones; about 83% occur a single time. 4% to 6.5% of the sample comes from the top ten. Material for sequencing was PBMCs. These receptors all come from a human donor in good health. Some clones in this sample may be carry-over from other donors' samples.

With respect to this clone: The same CDR3 is also encoded by other DNA sequences in this sample. This chain links TRBV5-1 with TRBJ1-1; the D is unclear. The CDR3 loop spans 15 amino acids. Germline lookup yields CDR1 SGHRS and CDR2 YFSETQ. V lost 0 bases and J 1 base, leaving 10 bases between the germline ends. The CDR3 loop reads CASSLEGGKNTEAFF. Here the CDR3 DNA reads TGCGCCAGCAGCTTGGAAGGAGGGAAGAACACTGAAGCTTTCTTT.

This rearrangement joins TRBV2 to TRBJ2-1; TRBD2 matches 11 bases. Trimming removed 9 bases from V and 5 bases from J; junction bases left unmatched: 3. There are 13 residues in the CDR3. Germline loops: CDR1 SNHLY, CDR2 FYNNEI. In nucleotides, the CDR3 is TGTGCCAGTGGGACTAGCGGAAACAATGAGCAGTTCTTC. It yields the protein CASGTSGNNEQFF.

The chain joins TRBV7-9 to TRBJ1-1; 10 nucleotides match TRBD1. The V and J ends lost 6 bases and 7 bases, in that order; junction bases with no gene match: 5. The CDR3 contains 13 residues. Germline CDR1 is SEHNR and CDR2 is FQNEAQ (reference sequence). This chain's CDR3 is CASSLTGGIEAFF. The DNA for the CDR3 is TGTGCCAGCAGTTTGACAGGGGGCATTGAAGCTTTCTTT.

This clone was seen just once. The chain links TRBV9 to TRBJ1-3, with D perhaps matching TRBD1 (6 bases). Germline lookup yields CDR1 SGDLS and CDR2 YYNGEE. Trimming stripped 0 bases from V and 1 base from J, with 11 bases between. This CDR3 comprises 16 residues. The CDR3 region has the DNA TGTGCCAGCAGCGTAGAGGCCAGGGGTTCTGGAAACACCATATATTTT. Amino acids: CASSVEARGSGNTIYF.

This sequence joins TRBV4-1 and TRBJ2-1, with 10 bases fitting TRBD2. This CDR3 is 16 amino acids long. The V segment lost 3 bases and the J segment 4 bases; nucleotides outside the gene matches: 6. In germline, CDR1 is MGHRA, CDR2 YSYEKL. The CDR3 sequence is CASSQGTSEGYNEQFF. As DNA, the CDR3 is TGCGCCAGCAGCCAGGGGACTAGCGAAGGATACAATGAGCAGTTCTTC.

The rearrangement joins TRBV18 to TRBJ1-3, with 9 bases aligning to TRBD1. CDR3 size: 15 residues. J gave up 4 bases and V 6 bases, and 7 bases lay outside the gene matches. Germline V lookup: CDR1 KGHSH, CDR2 LQKENI. The CDR3: CASSHTGGDGNTIYF. CDR3 nucleotide sequence: TGTGCCAGCTCGCATACAGGGGGCGACGGAAACACCATATATTTT.

This chain uses TRBV29-1 with TRBJ2-4; 7 nucleotides agree with TRBD1. The CDR3 is made up of 17 amino acids. The V gene end was trimmed by 4 bases and the J gene end by 0 bases; junction bases not matched to a gene: 12. From germline, CDR1 is SQVTM and CDR2 ANQGSEA. The CDR3 loop reads CSVVGTDRRLAKNIQYF. CDR3 in DNA: TGCAGCGTTGTAGGGACAGACCGAAGACTAGCCAAAAACATTCAGTACTTC.

V and J are TRBV11-2 and TRBJ2-2; 8 bases are shared with TRBD1. With V trimmed by 5 bases and J by 5 bases, 4 bases remained unmatched. CDR1 and CDR2 from the germline V gene are SGHAT and FQNNGV. The CDR3 is 14 amino acids. The CDR3 DNA sequence: TGTGCCAGCAGCCGGACAGGGCCAACCGGGGAGCTGTTTTTT. Its protein is CASSRTGPTGELFF.

This chain links TRBV30 with TRBJ1-1, with 7 bases identical to TRBD1. V dropped 4 bases and J dropped 3; count of bases not matched to a gene: 5. There are 13 residues in the CDR3. Germline V lookup: CDR1 GTSNPN, CDR2 SVGIG (reference sequence). As DNA, the CDR3 is TGTGCCTGGACCCGGGACAGCTACACTGAAGCTTTCTTT. It translates to CAWTRDSYTEAFF.

The chain recombines TRBV7-2 with TRBJ1-5, with D unresolved. Looked up from germline, CDR1 is SGHTA and CDR2 is FQGNSA. This CDR3 has 17 amino acids. V lost 6 bases and J lost 3, with 21 bases in between. CDR3 region: CASRPGSLGFDNQPQHF. CDR3 nucleotide sequence: TGTGCCAGCAGACCCGGGAGCTTGGGTTTTGACAATCAGCCCCAGCATTTT.

The rearrangement links TRBV5-6 to TRBJ2-5; possible D gene TRBD2, 6 bases. Germline V gives CDR1 SGHDT, CDR2 YYEEEE. CDR3 size: 15 residues. The V and J ends lost 4 bases and 5 bases respectively, with 18 bases between them. CDR3 DNA: TGTGCCAGCAGCCTCCCCCCGGGAGTGGGGGAGACCCAGTACTTC. Protein product: CASSLPPGVGETQYF.

The rearrangement uses TRBV6-1 and TRBJ1-2; maybe TRBD1 (5 bases). The CDR3 has 14 residues. Trimming shortened V by 3 bases and J by 4 bases, and 12 bases separated the two germline ends. The V gene's germline CDR1 is MNHNS and CDR2 SASEGT. CDR3 DNA sequence: TGTGCCAGCAGTGATAATACGGGGGGCTATGGCTACACCTTC. Translation: CASSDNTGGYGYTF.

This clone was detected once. V and J are TRBV15 and TRBJ2-1; TRBD2 might be the D (5 bases). CDR3 length equals 18 residues. Trimming pared 0 bases from V and 0 bases from J, leaving 15 bases between. Per the germline V gene, CDR1 is LNHNV and CDR2 is YYDKDF (reference sequence). The CDR3 sequence is CATSRDHPVRVSYNEQFF. The CDR3 coding sequence is TGTGCCACCAGCAGAGATCATCCGGTGAGGGTCTCCTACAATGAGCAGTTCTTC.

The chain uses TRBV6-5 and TRBJ2-1; possibly TRBD2 for D (6 bases). Deletions cut 6 bases from V and 8 bases from J, with 20 bases between. The germline V gene encodes CDR1 MNHEY and CDR2 SVGAGI. CDR3 length equals 15 residues. This CDR3 reads CASSDGTTSRDEQFF. In nucleotides, the CDR3 is TGTGCCAGCAGCGACGGAACGACTAGTCGTGATGAGCAGTTCTTC.

The genes are TRBV5-1 and TRBJ2-7; D is ambiguous. The CDR3 contains 14 residues. Trimming removed 0 bases at V and 1 base at J, with 8 bases between. Germline V gene data show CDR1 as SGHRS and CDR2 as YFSETQ. CDR3 region: CASSLVTESYEQYF. CDR3 in DNA: TGCGCCAGCAGCTTGGTCACAGAATCCTACGAGCAGTACTTC.

The J gene is TRBJ2-1, the V gene TRBV7-3, with TRBD1 identical over 8 bases. This CDR3 has 16 amino acids. With V trimmed by 5 bases and J by 5 bases, 11 bases remained unmatched. The germline gives CDR1 SGHTA, CDR2 FQGTGA. CDR3 in amino acids: CASSPQGAGNNNEQFF. The DNA for the CDR3 is TGTGCCAGCAGCCCCCAGGGGGCGGGGAATAACAATGAGCAGTTCTTC.

CDR3: CASSLVWGGTTYEQYF. CDR3 in DNA: TGTGCCAGCAGCTTAGTGTGGGGCGGAACCACCTACGAGCAGTACTTC. The rearrangement joins TRBV7-2 to TRBJ2-7; TRBD1 is a possible D gene (5 bases). Germline V lookup: CDR1 SGHTA, CDR2 FQGNSA. Trimming shortened V by 1 base and J by 2 bases, and 15 bases separated the two germline ends. The CDR3 extends over 16 amino acids.

The rearrangement links TRBV19 to TRBJ2-7, with 10 bases lining up with TRBD2. The germline V gene encodes CDR1 LNHDA and CDR2 SQIVND (reference sequence). V lost 5 bases and J lost 3; bases outside the gene matches: 10. CDR3 size: 16 residues. CDR3 in DNA: TGTGCCAGTAGTCCCACCCGGCTAGCGGGAGTCTACGAGCAGTACTTC. Its protein product is CASSPTRLAGVYEQYF.

The rearrangement uses TRBV13 and TRBJ2-7; D is perhaps TRBD2 (6 bases). The CDR3 covers 15 residues. The germline V gene encodes CDR1 PRHDT and CDR2 FYEKMQ (reference sequence). V lost 5 bases and J 4 bases, leaving 18 bases between the germline ends. The CDR3 nucleotides read TGTGCCAGCAGCGGCCAGGAGGGGACTTTATACGAGCAGTACTTC. It specifies CASSGQEGTLYEQYF. The variable domain in full, with the rest retrieved from reference TRBV13 and TRBJ2-7, is AAGVIQSPRHLIKEKRETATLKCYPIPRHDTVYWYQQGPGQDPQFLISFYEKMQSDKGSIPDRFSAQQFSDYHSELNMSSLELGDSALYFCASSGQEGTLYEQYFGPGTRLTVT.

V and J are TRBV30 and TRBJ1-6; D possibly corresponds to TRBD1 (6 bases). The V end lost 0 bases, the J end lost 7 bases, and 7 bases lay between the germline ends. The CDR3 runs to 13 residues. Germline V gene sequence: CDR1 GTSNPN, CDR2 SVGIG (reference sequence). The CDR3 DNA sequence: TGTGCCTGGAGTGTAACAGGGAATTCACCCCTCCACTTT. It codes for CAWSVTGNSPLHF.

This chain uses TRBV2 with TRBJ2-3, with a weak D call TRBD1 (5 bases). Per germline, CDR1 SNHLY and CDR2 FYNNEI. The CDR3 totals 13 residues. V dropped 8 bases and J dropped 1 base, with 10 bases sitting between them. The CDR3 is CASQRRGTDTQYF. The CDR3, as DNA: TGTGCCAGCCAACGCAGGGGCACAGATACGCAGTATTTT.

This chain uses TRBV5-1 with TRBJ1-4; D gene unclear. This CDR3 has 16 amino acids. V lost 4 bases, J lost 1 base, and 14 bases lay in between. Germline-derived CDR1 and CDR2 are SGHRS and YFSETQ. In DNA, the CDR3 is TGCGCCAGCAGCGCCGAGCCGCCAGGAACTAATGAAAAACTGTTTTTT. It translates to CASSAEPPGTNEKLFF.

V is TRBV12-5 and J is TRBJ1-1; the D gene is possibly TRBD1 (5 bases). The length of the CDR3 is 15 residues. Germline V CDR1 and CDR2: LGHNT, FRNRAP. Trimming cost V 5 bases and J 0 bases, with 13 bases left between them. CDR3 in DNA: TGTGCTAGTGGTCCGGGGGGGGGATTGAACACTGAAGCTTTCTTT. As protein: CASGPGGGLNTEAFF.

The V call is TRBV5-5, the J call TRBJ2-5, with 10 nucleotides matching TRBD2. From germline, CDR1 is SGHKS and CDR2 YYEKEE (reference sequence). The CDR3 is made up of 17 amino acids. V trimming: 1 base; J trimming: 4 bases; junction bases outside the gene matches: 10. CDR3 nucleotide sequence: TGTGCCAGCAGCTTGCAGCGGGGGGGCTTTTTATTAGAGACCCAGTACTTC. Translating gives CASSLQRGGFLLETQYF.